This T cell receptor beta chain emerged from a study of Ad26.COV2.S vaccination and SARS-CoV-2 variants. Germline assignment: CDR1 SGHRS and CDR2 YFSETQ. The CDR3 length is 15 residues. V shed 0 bases and J shed 0 bases, with 9 bases lying between them. Documented treatment: about 20 received Ad26.COV2.S at low or high dose, single or two shots; roughly five received placebo; per-sample allocation not given. The study sampled participants on day 63 after the first vaccine or placebo injection. Here immunoSEQ multiplex PCR was the method, and the copy in TCRdb shows in-frame clones only, minus some. The sample lists 300,000 to 350,000 clones, roughly nine tenths occurring once.

The sample here was peripheral blood, taken in a trial of Ad26.COV2.S vaccine versus placebo. This sequence originates from a person between 18 and 60 years old who received the Ad26.COV2.S COVID-19 vaccine or a placebo. The chain links TRBV5-1 to TRBJ1-2, with D unclear. The CDR3 coding sequence is TGCGCCAGCAGCTTGGCCGACGGGGCTAACTATGGCTACACCTTC. This encodes CASSLADGANYGYTF.